This entry features one T cell receptor (beta chain) sequence. CDR1 SGHNT and CDR2 YYREEE come from the germline V gene (reference sequence). The CDR3 totals 15 residues. V was pared by 1 base and J by 4 bases, with 3 bases of the junction left unmatched. This record belongs to a study of blood T cell repertoires in COVID-19. Study as a whole: Samples representing acute and convalescent COVID-19 were sourced from the United States, Italy and Spain.

In the source study's methods: Reference gene primers were amplified, and this amplification served to estimate nucleated cell counts. Sequenced by immunoSEQ multiplex PCR; TCRdb stores in-frame clones only, minus some. V and J calls and clone size are as listed in that table; D and trimming were resolved from the DNA. Of 200,000 to 250,000 clones in the sample, about 86% are singletons; the top ten hold about 15%. Which cohort a participant joined came from the clinical history participants gave. The origin of this receptor is a woman aged 45-60 years with acute COVID-19. The chain is built from TRBV5-4 and TRBJ2-1; 9 positions agree with TRBD2. Sample: PBMCs or T cells enriched from blood (not recorded which). Here the CDR3 DNA reads TGTGCCAGCAGCTTGAGGGCGGGAGGGTACAATGAGCAGTTCTTC. Translation gives CASSLRAGGYNEQFF.